The 4 T cell receptor beta chains below come from one sample, sequenced in a study of blood T cell repertoires in COVID-19 (dated by TCRdb to 2019 to 2021). Preparation of the library involved the immunoSEQ multiplex PCR assay. The table was pulled from immuneACCESS by TCRdb, which kept in-frame rearrangements only. Such tables lose some clones; where checked, under half of the loss comes from unresolved V genes, and the rest has no known cause. This sample lists approximately 75,000 clones; roughly 88% were detected once. The biggest ten clones account for about a fifth of the sample. The sample was peripheral blood. These receptors were collected from a woman aged 45 to 65 with acute or convalescent COVID-19.

The rearrangement links TRBV28 to TRBJ1-5; a weak D match, TRBD1 (6 bases). CDR1 is MDHEN and CDR2 is SYDVKM in the germline V gene. V lost 1 base, J lost 0 bases, and 22 bases lay in between. The CDR3 loop spans 20 amino acids. In nucleotides, the CDR3 is TGTGCCAGCAGTTTATCTGTTTGGGGCAGGGGCGATTATAGCAATCAGCCCCAGCATTTT. Amino acids: CASSLSVWGRGDYSNQPQHF.

V is TRBV21-1 and J is TRBJ2-7; TRBD2 is the table's D call, not checked against the DNA. TRBV21-1 is designated a pseudogene. There are 18 residues in the CDR3. In DNA form, the CDR3 reads TGTGCCAGCAGCAATTTGAGGACTAGCGTGCCTTACTCCTACGAGCAGTACTTC. Residues: CASSNLRTSVPYSYEQYF.

This chain connects TRBV5-4 to TRBJ1-3, with D unclear. Per germline, CDR1 SGHNT and CDR2 YYREEE (reference sequence). Trimming removed 3 bases from V and 4 bases from J, with 14 bases in between. The CDR3 runs to 15 residues. CDR3 DNA sequence: TGTGCCAGCAGCTCAGCGAGGGAGACAGGAAACACCATATATTTT. Amino acid sequence: CASSSARETGNTIYF.

This sequence joins TRBV3-1 (or the pseudogene TRBV3-2) and TRBJ2-7; weak D call: TRBD2 (6 bases). V gave up 3 bases and J gave up 2 bases, with 8 bases separating them. Per the germline V gene, CDR1 is LGHDT and CDR2 is YNNKEL (reference sequence). The CDR3 is made up of 13 amino acids. CDR3 DNA sequence: TGTGCCAGCAGCCAGCGGGGAACCTACGAGCAGTACTTC. Its translation is CASSQRGTYEQYF.